This T cell receptor (beta chain) was sequenced in a study of blood T cell repertoires in COVID-19. Assay: immunoSEQ multiplex PCR; the TCRdb copy retains only in-frame clones and omits some. Of a few hundred thousand clones in the sample, about 90% were seen once. Germline CDR1 MNHNY, CDR2 SVGAGI (reference sequence). This CDR3 is 14 amino acids long. The ends lost 2 bases at V and 10 bases at J; junction bases unmatched: 7. The TCR was taken from a woman aged 25 to 45 with COVID-19, enrolled during active disease. The gene calls are TRBV6-6 and TRBJ2-1, with 8 bases identical to TRBD1. Sequencing was carried out using peripheral blood. The CDR3, as DNA: TGTGCCAGCAGTTACGGACAGGGCGCCGAGGAGCAGTTCTTC. Amino acids: CASSYGQGAEEQFF.